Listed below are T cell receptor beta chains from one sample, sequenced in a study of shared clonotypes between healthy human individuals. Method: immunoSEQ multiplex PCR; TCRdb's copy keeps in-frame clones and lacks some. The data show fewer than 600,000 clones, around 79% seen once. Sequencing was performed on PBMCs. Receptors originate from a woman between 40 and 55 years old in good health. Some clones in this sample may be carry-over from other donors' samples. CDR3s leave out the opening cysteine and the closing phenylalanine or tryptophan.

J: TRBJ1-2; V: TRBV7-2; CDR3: ASRPPLGTEMILNYGYT
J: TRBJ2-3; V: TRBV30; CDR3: AWTIGTPADTQY
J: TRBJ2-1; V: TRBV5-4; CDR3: ASSLASNNEQF
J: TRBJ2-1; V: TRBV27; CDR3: ASSVLGPYNEQF
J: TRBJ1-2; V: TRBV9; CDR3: ASSVGVLANYGYT
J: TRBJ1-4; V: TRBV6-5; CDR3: ASSYWGGGAEKLF
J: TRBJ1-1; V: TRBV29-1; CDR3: SVDSTVNTEAF
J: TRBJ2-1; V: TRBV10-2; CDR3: ASSGLALF
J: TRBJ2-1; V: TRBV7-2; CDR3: ASSLGGSNNEQF
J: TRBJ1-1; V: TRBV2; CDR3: ASSVQGRGTEAF
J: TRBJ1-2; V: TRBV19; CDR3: ASRSQGVGGYT
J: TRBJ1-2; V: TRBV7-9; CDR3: ASSPSAYGYT
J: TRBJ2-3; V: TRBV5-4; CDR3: ASSLGGGSGDTQY
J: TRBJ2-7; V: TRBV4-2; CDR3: ASSQEWAGGPFVHEQY
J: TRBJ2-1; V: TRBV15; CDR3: ATSRGFTSQGDNEQF
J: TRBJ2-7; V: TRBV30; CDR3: AWSRISYEQY
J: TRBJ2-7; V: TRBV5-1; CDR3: ASRFLDEQY
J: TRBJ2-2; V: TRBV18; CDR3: ASSPPRATGELF
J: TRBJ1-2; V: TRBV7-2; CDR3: ASSRSEWAPQDGYT
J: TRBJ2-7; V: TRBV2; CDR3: ASRRDRAYEQY
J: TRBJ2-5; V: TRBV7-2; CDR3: ASSWGGRETQY
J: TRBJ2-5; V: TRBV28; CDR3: ASSSQPRGQETQY
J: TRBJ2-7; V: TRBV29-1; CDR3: SAGAGPSYEQY
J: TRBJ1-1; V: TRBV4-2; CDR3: ASSPGGGIEAF
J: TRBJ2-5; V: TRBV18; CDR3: ASSPPSLQETQY
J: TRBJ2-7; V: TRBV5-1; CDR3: ASSLVSGTGNYEQY
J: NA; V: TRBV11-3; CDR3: ASSLGEDYEQY
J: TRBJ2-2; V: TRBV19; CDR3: ASSMALAENTGELF
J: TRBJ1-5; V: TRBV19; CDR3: ASSIDRAEPSNQPQH
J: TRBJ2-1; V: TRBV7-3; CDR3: ASSFERNNEQF
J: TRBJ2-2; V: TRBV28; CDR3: ASIVATFTGELF
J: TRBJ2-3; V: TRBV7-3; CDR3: ASSLRPSGFTDTQY
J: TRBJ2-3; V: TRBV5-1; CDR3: ASSLSGTGTDTQY
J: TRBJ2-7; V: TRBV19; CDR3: ASSIKQWGEQY
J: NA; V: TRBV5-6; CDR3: ASSGRHEQY
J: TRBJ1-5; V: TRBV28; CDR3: ASSTGTGYQPQH
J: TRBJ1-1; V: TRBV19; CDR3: ASSRTQQGNTEAF
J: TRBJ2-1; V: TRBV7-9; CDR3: ASAALYNEQF
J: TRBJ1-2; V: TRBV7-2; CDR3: ASSPEAQGAGYGYT
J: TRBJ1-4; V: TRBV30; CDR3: AWSVRDEKLF
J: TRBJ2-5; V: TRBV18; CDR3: ASSLYQETQY
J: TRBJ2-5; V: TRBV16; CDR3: ASSQPQGRETQY
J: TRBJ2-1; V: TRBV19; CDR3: ASGIAGETDNEQF
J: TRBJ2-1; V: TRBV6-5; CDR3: ASSYTGLGEQF
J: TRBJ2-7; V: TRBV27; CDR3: ASRRMGTSGYEQY
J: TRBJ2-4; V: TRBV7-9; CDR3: ASSARTGFAKNIQY
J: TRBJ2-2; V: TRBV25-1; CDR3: ASSKPGFDTGELF
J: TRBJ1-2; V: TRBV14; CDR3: ASGRGANYGYT
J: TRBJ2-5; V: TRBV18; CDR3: ASSPGALQETQY
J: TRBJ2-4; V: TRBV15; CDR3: ATSSPRDRGRNIQY
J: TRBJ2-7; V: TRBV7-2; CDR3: ASSQGATGTASYEQY
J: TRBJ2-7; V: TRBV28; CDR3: ASRDGGGRYEQY
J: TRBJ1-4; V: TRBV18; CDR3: ASSPRGPEEEKLF
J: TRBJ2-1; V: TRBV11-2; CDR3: ASSPRLSSYNEQF
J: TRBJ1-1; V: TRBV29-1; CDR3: SVAGTANTEAF